This T cell receptor beta chain was profiled in a study of Ad26.COV2.S vaccination and SARS-CoV-2 variants. Treatment described: some 20 received Ad26.COV2.S at low or high dose, single or two shots; several received placebo; per-sample allocation not given. Material that was analyzed had been drawn on day 63 after the first vaccine or placebo injection. The repertoire was sequenced with immunoSEQ multiplex PCR; TCRdb's copy has only in-frame clones and lacks some. The repertoire holds about 400,000 clones, with 83% as singletons. Trimming stripped 2 bases from V and 3 bases from J, with 11 bases between. This CDR3 is 14 amino acids long. From germline, CDR1 is LNHDA and CDR2 SQIVND (reference sequence).

This material consisted of peripheral blood, taken in a trial of Ad26.COV2.S vaccine versus placebo. V usage is TRBV19 and J usage is TRBJ2-7; unclear D gene. This TCR was recovered from a person between 18 and 65 years old who received the Ad26.COV2.S COVID-19 vaccine or a placebo. The CDR3 loop reads CASSIRLARYEQYF. The CDR3 DNA reads as TGTGCCAGTAGTATAAGATTAGCCCGCTACGAGCAGTACTTC.